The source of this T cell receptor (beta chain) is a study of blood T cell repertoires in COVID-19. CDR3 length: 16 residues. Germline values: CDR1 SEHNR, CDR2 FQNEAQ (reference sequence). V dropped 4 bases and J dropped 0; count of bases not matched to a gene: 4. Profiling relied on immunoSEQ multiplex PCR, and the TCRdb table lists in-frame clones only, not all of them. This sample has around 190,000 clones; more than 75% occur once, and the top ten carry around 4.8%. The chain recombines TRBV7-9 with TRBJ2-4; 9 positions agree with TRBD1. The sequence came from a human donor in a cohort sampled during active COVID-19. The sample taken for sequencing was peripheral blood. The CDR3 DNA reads TGTGCCAGCAGCTGGGGACAGGGTAAAGCCAAAAACATTCAGTACTTC. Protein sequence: CASSWGQGKAKNIQYF. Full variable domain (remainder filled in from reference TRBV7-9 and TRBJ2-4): DTGVSQNPRHKITKRGQNVTFRCDPISEHNRLYWYRQTLGQGPEFLTYFQNEAQLEKSRLLSDRFSAERPKGSFSTLEIQRTEQGDSAMYLCASSWGQGKAKNIQYFGAGTRLSVL.